Below, 15 T cell receptor beta chains from the same sample are listed, as sequenced in a study of OX40 agonist ivuxolimab in advanced cancers. TCRdb's copy holds only in-frame clones and misses some; the assay was immunoSEQ multiplex PCR. In the table there are about 27,000 clones, roughly four fifths of which are singletons. Sequences were derived from CD4+ or CD8+ T cells sorted from blood, sampled in a trial of the OX40 agonist ivuxolimab. The origin of the receptors is an adult with an advanced solid tumor such as melanoma, head and neck, liver or kidney cancer.

The sample holds one count of this clone. The V and J genes are TRBV4-1 and TRBJ1-5; 7 bases are shared with TRBD1. CDR1 and CDR2 from the germline V gene are MGHRA and YSYEKL. The CDR3 has 15 amino acids. J lost 5 bases, V lost 3 bases, and 7 bases had no gene match. For the CDR3, the DNA is TGCGCCAGCAGCCAGCAGGGGGAAGGCTATCAGCCCCAGCATTTT. Its translation: CASSQQGEGYQPQHF.

V gene TRBV9 combines with J gene TRBJ1-2, with D maybe TRBD1 (5 bases). The V end lost 0 bases, the J end lost 8 bases, and 14 bases lay between the germline ends. CDR3 size: 14 residues. CDR1 and CDR2 (germline): SGDLS, YYNGEE. The CDR3: CASSVGGGEGGYTF. The CDR3 DNA sequence: TGTGCCAGCAGCGTAGGGGGAGGGGAAGGAGGCTACACCTTC.

This sequence joins TRBV7-8 and TRBJ2-2; 7 nucleotides agree with TRBD1. V shed 5 bases and J 2 bases; nucleotides not matched to a gene: 11. This CDR3 contains 17 residues. Per germline, CDR1 SGHVS and CDR2 FQNEAQ. The CDR3 here is CASSQVQTGINTGELFF. The DNA of the CDR3 is TGTGCCAGCAGCCAAGTTCAGACAGGGATTAACACCGGGGAGCTGTTTTTT.

The chain carries TRBV7-6 and TRBJ2-2; 8 nucleotides align to TRBD2. CDR3 length: 15 residues. Trimming cost V 7 bases and J 2 bases; bases outside gene matches: 6. Germline lookup yields CDR1 SGHVS and CDR2 FNYEAQ. The DNA for the CDR3 is TGTGCCAGCACGAAAGCGGGGGATAACACCGGGGAGCTGTTTTTT. Protein: CASTKAGDNTGELFF.

This clone is medium-sized (0.01 to 0.1%) in the sample. J is TRBJ1-2 and V is TRBV19; 10 bases fit TRBD1. This CDR3 spans 15 amino acids. V shed 7 bases and J 0 bases; nucleotides not matched to a gene: 5. Germline CDR1 and CDR2: LNHDA and SQIVND (reference sequence). The CDR3, as DNA: TGTGCCAGTACCTATGGGACAGGGGCTAACTATGGCTACACCTTC. It codes for CASTYGTGANYGYTF.

The chain carries TRBV27 and TRBJ1-1, with 7 bases fitting TRBD1. Germline lookup yields CDR1 MNHEY and CDR2 SMNVEV (reference sequence). The CDR3 has 16 residues. Trimming cost V 0 bases and J 0 bases; bases outside gene matches: 4. The CDR3 nucleotides are TGTGCCAGCAGTTTATCACAGGGGCCTTTGAACACTGAAGCTTTCTTT. It encodes CASSLSQGPLNTEAFF.

This sequence joins TRBV7-9 and TRBJ2-2; D might be TRBD1 or TRBD2, each matching 6 bases. Germline-derived CDR1 and CDR2 are SEHNR and FQNEAQ (reference sequence). Trimming shortened V by 7 bases and J by 4 bases, and 19 bases separated the two germline ends. The CDR3 is 16 residues long. The CDR3 nucleotides read TGTGCCAGCACCTTGGCCGGGGGCTGGGGCACCGGGGAGCTGTTTTTT. Amino acids: CASTLAGGWGTGELFF. Supplemented by reference TRBV7-9 and TRBJ2-2, the full variable domain reads DTGVSQNPRHKITKRGQNVTFRCDPISEHNRLYWYRQTLGQGPEFLTYFQNEAQLEKSRLLSDRFSAERPKGSFSTLEIQRTEQGDSAMYLCASTLAGGWGTGELFFGEGSRLTVL.

The J gene is TRBJ1-1, the V gene TRBV6-6; 8 bases agree with TRBD1. Looked up from germline, CDR1 is MNHNY and CDR2 is SVGAGI (reference sequence). J was trimmed by 5 bases and V by 2 bases; bases with no gene match: 4. The length of the CDR3 is 14 residues. This chain's CDR3 is CASSYEQGVTEAFF. The CDR3, as DNA: TGTGCCAGCAGTTACGAACAGGGGGTAACTGAAGCTTTCTTT.

The chain joins TRBV4-1 to TRBJ1-2; possible D gene TRBD1, 6 bases. Germline V gene data show CDR1 as MGHRA and CDR2 as YSYEKL. The CDR3 extends over 14 amino acids. Trimming removed 2 bases at V and 4 bases at J, with 11 bases between. The CDR3 bases are TGCGCCAGCAGCCAACAGGACAGCCCCTATGGCTACACCTTC. The encoded protein is CASSQQDSPYGYTF.

The chain is built from TRBV19 and TRBJ1-5; D is undetermined. CDR1 LNHDA and CDR2 SQIVND come from the germline V gene (reference sequence). Between the trimmed V and J ends, which lost 3 bases and 0 bases, there was a span of 6 bases. The CDR3 spans 14 residues. CDR3 coding DNA: TGTGCCAGTAGTATTGGTTATAGCAATCAGCCCCAGCATTTT. This translates into CASSIGYSNQPQHF.

This clone has just one count. The V gene is TRBV9, the J gene TRBJ1-4; 7 bases are shared with TRBD1. This CDR3 region has 14 residues. The germline gives CDR1 SGDLS, CDR2 YYNGEE. V shed 7 bases and J 7 bases; nucleotides not matched to a gene: 10. The CDR3 spells CASGRGLGGEKLFF. In DNA form, the CDR3 reads TGTGCCAGCGGGAGGGGGCTGGGGGGTGAAAAACTGTTTTTT.

The gene calls are TRBV7-2 and TRBJ1-2; D not certain. V dropped 7 bases and J dropped 7 bases, with 16 bases sitting between them. This CDR3 is 13 amino acids long. From germline, CDR1 is SGHTA and CDR2 FQGNSA. The CDR3: CASIDGLTGGYTF. CDR3 in DNA: TGTGCCAGCATCGACGGACTAACGGGTGGCTACACCTTC.

The rearrangement joins TRBV10-2 to TRBJ1-6, with TRBD1 matching 8 bases. V gave up 6 bases and J gave up 7 bases; unmatched junction bases: 5. There are 14 residues in the CDR3. Germline V CDR1 and CDR2: WSHSY, SAAADI. The CDR3 nucleotides read TGCGCCAGCAGCTCTGGGACAGGAAATTCACCCCTCCACTTT. Translating gives CASSSGTGNSPLHF.

J is TRBJ1-1 and V is TRBV10-3, with D unclear. Per germline, CDR1 ENHRY and CDR2 SYGVKD. The CDR3 is made up of 13 amino acids. Trimming stripped 6 bases from V and 4 bases from J, with 12 bases between. The CDR3 sequence: CAIRAELGTEAFF. The CDR3 DNA follows: TGTGCCATCAGGGCGGAGCTAGGCACTGAAGCTTTCTTT.

The V call is TRBV4-1, the J call TRBJ2-7, with TRBD2 matching over 10 bases. J was trimmed by 2 bases and V by 2 bases; bases with no gene match: 3. Germline values: CDR1 MGHRA, CDR2 YSYEKL. The CDR3 totals 15 residues. CDR3: CASSQRTSGTYEQYF. The CDR3, as DNA: TGCGCCAGCAGCCAACGGACTAGCGGCACCTACGAGCAGTACTTC.